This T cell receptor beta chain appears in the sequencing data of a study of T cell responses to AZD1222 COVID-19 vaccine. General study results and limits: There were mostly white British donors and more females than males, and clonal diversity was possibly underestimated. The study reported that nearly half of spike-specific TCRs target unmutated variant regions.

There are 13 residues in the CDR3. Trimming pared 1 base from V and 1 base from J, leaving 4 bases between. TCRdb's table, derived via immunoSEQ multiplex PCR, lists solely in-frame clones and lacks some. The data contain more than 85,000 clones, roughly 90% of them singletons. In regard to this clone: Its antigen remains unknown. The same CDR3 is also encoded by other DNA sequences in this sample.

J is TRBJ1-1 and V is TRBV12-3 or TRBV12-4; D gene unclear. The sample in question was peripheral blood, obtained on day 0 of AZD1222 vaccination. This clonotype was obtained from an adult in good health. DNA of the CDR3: TGTGCCAGCAGTTTAGGCGGGAACACTGAAGCTTTCTTT. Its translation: CASSLGGNTEAFF.